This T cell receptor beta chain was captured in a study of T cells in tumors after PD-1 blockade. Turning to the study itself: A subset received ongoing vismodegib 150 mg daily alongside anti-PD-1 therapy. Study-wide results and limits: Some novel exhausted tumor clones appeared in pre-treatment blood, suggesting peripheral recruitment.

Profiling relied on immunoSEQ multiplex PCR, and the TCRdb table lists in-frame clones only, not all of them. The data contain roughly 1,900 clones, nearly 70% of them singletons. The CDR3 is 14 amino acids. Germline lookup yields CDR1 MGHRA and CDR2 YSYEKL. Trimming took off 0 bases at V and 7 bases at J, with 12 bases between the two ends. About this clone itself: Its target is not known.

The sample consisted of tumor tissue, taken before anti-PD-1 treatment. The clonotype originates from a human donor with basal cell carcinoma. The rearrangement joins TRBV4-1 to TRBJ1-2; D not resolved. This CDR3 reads CASSQEDVGSGYTF. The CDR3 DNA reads TGCGCCAGCAGCCAAGAGGACGTCGGTTCTGGCTACACCTTC.